Following are 21 T cell receptor beta chains from one sample sequenced in a study of cytomegalovirus exposure and HLA in healthy donors. With 60 Vbeta and 13 Jbeta primers, the PCR was carried out. Libraries were prepared by immunoSEQ multiplex PCR; TCRdb keeps only in-frame clonotypes and omits some of them. The sample yields 180,000 or so clones, about 82% seen once. Material: PBMCs. Every receptor here comes from a female donor in good health and CMV-seronegative.

The chain employs TRBV7-9 and TRBJ1-6; TRBD1 matches 8 bases. The CDR3 sequence is 16 residues long. CDR1 is SEHNR and CDR2 is FQNEAQ in the germline V gene (reference sequence). J lost 5 bases, V lost 5 bases, and 8 bases had no gene match. The CDR3 here is CASSTATGANNSPLHF. The CDR3 coding sequence is TGTGCCAGCAGCACCGCGACAGGGGCAAATAATTCACCCCTCCACTTT.

V is TRBV12-5 and J is TRBJ2-2; 9 nucleotides line up with TRBD1. The CDR3 has 17 amino acids. V gave up 0 bases and J gave up 1 base; unmatched junction bases: 3. Germline lookup yields CDR1 LGHNT and CDR2 FRNRAP. In nucleotides, the CDR3 is TGTGCTAGTGGTTTGGTACTGGGACAGGGGAACACCGGGGAGCTGTTTTTT. This encodes CASGLVLGQGNTGELFF.

J is TRBJ2-1 and V is TRBV4-1, with TRBD2 matching over 9 bases. The CDR3 has 15 residues. With 2 bases clipped from V and 4 bases from J, the junction kept 3 bases outside the gene matches. CDR1 MGHRA and CDR2 YSYEKL come from the germline V gene. CDR3 in amino acids: CASSQLAGPYNEQFF. The CDR3 DNA sequence: TGCGCCAGCAGCCAACTAGCGGGACCATACAATGAGCAGTTCTTC.

The chain recombines TRBV5-1 with TRBJ2-2; the D gene is possibly TRBD1 (6 bases). Trimming pared 0 bases from V and 9 bases from J, leaving 12 bases between. The germline V gene has CDR1 SGHRS and CDR2 YFSETQ. The CDR3 sequence is 14 residues long. CDR3 in amino acids: CASSLGQGSRELFF. CDR3 nucleotide sequence: TGCGCCAGCAGCTTGGGGCAGGGGTCCCGGGAGCTGTTTTTT.

The rearrangement uses TRBV30 and TRBJ1-1; no firm D call. The CDR3 is 17 amino acids. The germline V gene has CDR1 GTSNPN and CDR2 SVGIG (reference sequence). Trimming pared 0 bases from V and 3 bases from J, leaving 20 bases between. The CDR3 is CAWSVNWRASGYTEAFF. CDR3 sequence (DNA): TGTGCCTGGAGTGTAAACTGGAGGGCTTCGGGGTACACTGAAGCTTTCTTT.

The J gene is TRBJ2-7, the V gene TRBV29-1; 9 positions agree with TRBD2. V was pared by 4 bases and J by 1 base, with 11 bases of the junction left unmatched. Germline CDR1 is SQVTM and CDR2 is ANQGSEA. This CDR3 contains 16 residues. The CDR3 DNA sequence: TGCAGCGTTGCCGAATTGGCGGGGGGGAGTTCCTACGAGCAGTACTTC. Translated: CSVAELAGGSSYEQYF.

The rearrangement joins TRBV29-1 to TRBJ1-2; possibly TRBD1 for D (5 bases). V was cut by 8 bases and J by 8 bases, with 21 bases left in between. The CDR3 loop spans 13 amino acids. Germline V gene sequence: CDR1 SQVTM, CDR2 ANQGSEA. The DNA for the CDR3 is TGCAGCTCAACCGGCCCGGGGGGGAGAGGCTACACCTTC. It codes for CSSTGPGGRGYTF. Full variable domain (outside the CDR3, taken from reference TRBV29-1 and TRBJ1-2): SAVISQKPSRDICQRGTSLTIQCQVDSQVTMMFWYRQQPGQSLTLIATANQGSEATYESGFVIDKFPISRPNLTFSTLTVSNMSPEDSSIYLCSSTGPGGRGYTFGSGTRLTVV.

The chain recombines TRBV7-6 with TRBJ2-3; no firm D call. There are 12 residues in the CDR3. Germline V gives CDR1 SGHVS, CDR2 FNYEAQ. The V and J ends lost 3 bases and 4 bases respectively, with 5 bases between them. This chain's CDR3 is CASSLSSDTQYF. CDR3 DNA: TGTGCCAGCAGCTTGAGTTCAGATACGCAGTATTTT.

This clone was detected once. The chain has TRBV10-3 and TRBJ2-3, with 7 positions matching TRBD2. Germline-derived CDR1 and CDR2 are ENHRY and SYGVKD. The CDR3 runs 13 residues. The V gene end was trimmed by 4 bases and the J gene end by 4 bases; junction bases not matched to a gene: 2. Here the CDR3 DNA reads TGTGCCATCAGTGTCGGGGGGTCAGATACGCAGTATTTT. Protein sequence: CAISVGGSDTQYF.

The chain employs TRBV18 and TRBJ2-7; weak D call: TRBD1 (6 bases). CDR1 is KGHSH, CDR2 LQKENI, per germline. V was clipped by 2 bases and J by 7 bases, with 18 bases between them. The CDR3 spans 15 residues. The DNA for the CDR3 is TGTGCCAGCTCACCATTCAGGGACACCCGGTGGGAGCAGTACTTC. This sequence encodes CASSPFRDTRWEQYF. Supplemented by reference TRBV18 and TRBJ2-7, the full variable domain reads NAGVMQNPRHLVRRRGQEARLRCSPMKGHSHVYWYRQLPEEGLKFMVYLQKENIIDESGMPKERFSAEFPKEGPSILRIQQVVRGDSAAYFCASSPFRDTRWEQYFGPGTRLTVT.

Only one count was recorded for this clone. V and J are TRBV19 and TRBJ1-1; 7 nucleotides match TRBD1. The CDR3 extends over 14 amino acids. With 4 bases clipped from V and 8 bases from J, the junction kept 10 bases outside the gene matches. Germline CDR1 reads LNHDA; CDR2 reads SQIVND (reference sequence). The CDR3 loop is CASSRWDREGEAFF. Written as DNA, the CDR3 is TGTGCCAGTAGTAGGTGGGACAGAGAAGGAGAAGCTTTCTTT.

The chain carries TRBV5-4 and TRBJ1-4; 7 bases agree with TRBD1. V lost 5 bases and J lost 7; bases outside the gene matches: 11. Germline lookup yields CDR1 SGHNT and CDR2 YYREEE (reference sequence). CDR3 length: 15 residues. In DNA form, the CDR3 reads TGTGCCAGCAGTTACCCGGGACAGCGATCTGAAAAACTGTTTTTT. It yields the protein CASSYPGQRSEKLFF.

In this sample, this clone turned up once. The rearrangement joins TRBV15 to TRBJ2-5, with a possible D match to TRBD1 (6 bases). Germline V gene sequence: CDR1 LNHNV, CDR2 YYDKDF (reference sequence). The CDR3 has 15 amino acids. The V end was cut by 1 base, the J end by 5 bases, with 14 bases between. This CDR3 reads CATSRAAGARETQYF. In DNA, the CDR3 is TGTGCCACCAGCAGAGCGGCAGGGGCAAGGGAGACCCAGTACTTC.

The chain recombines TRBV7-8 with TRBJ2-1; TRBD2 matches 9 bases. Germline CDR1 reads SGHVS; CDR2 reads FQNEAQ. The CDR3 spans 16 residues. The V gene end was trimmed by 3 bases and the J gene end by 4 bases; junction bases not matched to a gene: 7. The DNA for the CDR3 is TGTGCCAGCAGCTTTCAGGGCAGCGGGGGGTACAATGAGCAGTTCTTC. Its translation is CASSFQGSGGYNEQFF.

The chain joins TRBV7-2 to TRBJ1-6; D gene uncertain. The germline V gene has CDR1 SGHTA and CDR2 FQGNSA. The CDR3 runs to 15 residues. The V gene lost 6 bases and the J gene lost 6 bases, with 15 bases spanning the gap. The CDR3 DNA sequence: TGTGCCAGCAGTCTAGAGGAGACCGCTAATTCACCCCTCCACTTT. Residues: CASSLEETANSPLHF.

In its sample, this clone was seen once. This chain uses TRBV18 with TRBJ1-2; D is uncertain. Trimming left V 3 bases short and J 2 bases short, with 10 bases between. CDR1 and CDR2 (germline): KGHSH, LQKENI. CDR3 length: 14 amino acids. The CDR3 coding sequence is TGTGCCAGCTCACCCGACACCTCCAACTATGGCTACACCTTC. Protein sequence: CASSPDTSNYGYTF.

The chain uses TRBV2 and TRBJ2-5; D is perhaps TRBD1 (7 bases). Germline loops: CDR1 SNHLY, CDR2 FYNNEI. V lost 7 bases and J 4 bases, leaving 22 bases between the germline ends. The CDR3 totals 16 residues. The CDR3 sequence is CASNTPGGLTRETQYF. The CDR3 DNA sequence: TGTGCCAGCAACACGCCAGGGGGGTTAACGAGAGAGACCCAGTACTTC.

The V gene is TRBV28, the J gene TRBJ1-2, with D possibly being TRBD1 (5 bases). This CDR3 is built from 15 residues. Germline V CDR1 and CDR2: MDHEN, SYDVKM. The V gene lost 4 bases and the J gene lost 3 bases, with 15 bases spanning the gap. The CDR3 spells CASSYGRGQHYGYTF. CDR3 sequence (DNA): TGTGCCAGCAGTTACGGTAGGGGTCAGCACTATGGCTACACCTTC.

The chain combines TRBV30 with TRBJ1-1, with a possible D match to TRBD1 (6 bases). The CDR3 is 14 residues long. Germline CDR1 reads GTSNPN; CDR2 reads SVGIG (reference sequence). V shed 3 bases and J shed 2 bases, with 13 bases lying between them. CDR3: CAWSANRVNTEAFF. The CDR3 nucleotides are TGTGCCTGGAGCGCCAACAGGGTTAACACTGAAGCTTTCTTT.

This clone was recorded once. This chain joins TRBV11-2 and TRBJ2-7; D gene uncertain. The CDR3 is 15 amino acids. In germline, CDR1 is SGHAT, CDR2 FQNNGV. V was cut by 3 bases and J by 0 bases, with 12 bases left in between. The CDR3 DNA is TGTGCCAGCAGCTTTGCTTTGCGGAGCTCCTACGAGCAGTACTTC. This codes for CASSFALRSSYEQYF. Full variable domain (missing parts from reference TRBV11-2 and TRBJ2-7): EAGVAQSPRYKIIEKRQSVAFWCNPISGHATLYWYQQILGQGPKLLIQFQNNGVVDDSQLPKDRFSAERLKGVDSTLKIQPAKLEDSAVYLCASSFALRSSYEQYFGPGTRLTVT.

The chain combines TRBV7-6 with TRBJ2-3; TRBD2 matches at 15 bases. The CDR3 has 20 amino acids. Germline CDR1 and CDR2: SGHVS and FNYEAQ. The ends lost 5 bases at V and 0 bases at J; junction bases unmatched: 12. The CDR3 region is CASSLRTSGGAYPSTDTQYF. CDR3 sequence (DNA): TGTGCCAGCAGCCTCAGGACTAGCGGGGGGGCCTATCCTAGCACAGATACGCAGTATTTT. The whole variable domain, filled in from reference TRBV7-6 and TRBJ2-3, reads GAGVSQSPRYKVTKRGQDVALRCDPISGHVSLYWYRQALGQGPEFLTYFNYEAQQDKSGLPNDRFSAERPEGSISTLTIQRTEQRDSAMYRCASSLRTSGGAYPSTDTQYFGPGTRLTVL.